These 6 T cell receptor beta chains came from one sample sequenced in a study of blood T cells in healthy people across ages. Together with a sample-barcoded 5' primer, a J-beta primer mix was included in a second PCR lasting about 6 to 11 cycles. TCRdb reprocessed the 5' RACE reads with MiXCR, giving one entry per CDR3 protein. This sample has some 860,000 distinct CDR3 sequences, with more than 50% found just once. The sample comprised blood. The receptors were gathered from a man aged 40-50 years in good health.

This rearrangement joins TRBV2 to TRBJ1-5; TRBD1 might be the D (5 bases). The CDR3 has 15 amino acids. Trimming took 6 bases from V and 3 from J, leaving 15 bases between them. Germline CDR1 reads SNHLY; CDR2 reads FYNNEI. CDR3 residues: CASSSSGAVNQPQHF. CDR3 nucleotides: TGTGCCAGCAGCTCCAGTGGGGCCGTCAATCAGCCCCAGCATTTT.

This clonotype was observed a few times. The gene calls are TRBV4-3 and TRBJ2-7; D not resolved. Germline-derived CDR1 and CDR2 are LGHNA and YSLEER. V lost 2 bases to trimming and J lost 6 bases, with 17 bases between them. The CDR3 contains 15 residues. DNA for the CDR3: TGCGCCAGCAGCCAAACCCTTAGTAGCCCCAGCGAGCAGTACTTC. Amino acid sequence: CASSQTLSSPSEQYF.

The chain joins TRBV27 to TRBJ2-1, with 9 bases aligning to TRBD1. Trimming at V came to 5 bases and at J to 4 bases, leaving 6 bases not matched to a gene. This CDR3 has 15 amino acids. From germline, CDR1 is MNHEY and CDR2 SMNVEV (reference sequence). This CDR3 is CASSLQGAAYNEQFF. Here the CDR3 DNA reads TGTGCCAGCAGTCTACAGGGGGCGGCTTACAATGAGCAGTTCTTC.

The chain uses TRBV20-1 and TRBJ2-7; D not resolved. This CDR3 spans 13 amino acids. Germline assignment: CDR1 DFQATT and CDR2 SNEGSKA (reference sequence). Trimming shortened V by 3 bases and J by 1 base, and 10 bases separated the two germline ends. This CDR3 reads CSASIGTSYEQYF. Here the CDR3 DNA reads TGCAGTGCTAGTATAGGAACTTCCTACGAGCAGTACTTC.

The chain links TRBV29-1 to TRBJ2-3; maybe TRBD2 (6 bases). The CDR3 sequence is 14 residues long. Trimming left V 5 bases short and J 3 bases short, with 15 bases between. Looked up from germline, CDR1 is SQVTM and CDR2 is ANQGSEA. The CDR3 protein is CSVRGPRGTDTQYF. Written as DNA, the CDR3 is TGCAGCGTTCGGGGACCCCGGGGGACAGATACGCAGTATTTT.

This clonotype has a handful of counts. The CDR3 is CASSFNRDRVDGYTF. Written as DNA, the CDR3 is TGCGCCAGCAGCTTTAACCGGGACAGGGTAGACGGCTACACCTTC. V usage is TRBV5-1 and J usage is TRBJ1-2; 9 nucleotides match TRBD1. V was clipped by 2 bases and J by 8 bases; unmatched bases: 10. This CDR3 has 15 amino acids. Germline V gene lookup returns CDR1 SGHRS and CDR2 YFSETQ.